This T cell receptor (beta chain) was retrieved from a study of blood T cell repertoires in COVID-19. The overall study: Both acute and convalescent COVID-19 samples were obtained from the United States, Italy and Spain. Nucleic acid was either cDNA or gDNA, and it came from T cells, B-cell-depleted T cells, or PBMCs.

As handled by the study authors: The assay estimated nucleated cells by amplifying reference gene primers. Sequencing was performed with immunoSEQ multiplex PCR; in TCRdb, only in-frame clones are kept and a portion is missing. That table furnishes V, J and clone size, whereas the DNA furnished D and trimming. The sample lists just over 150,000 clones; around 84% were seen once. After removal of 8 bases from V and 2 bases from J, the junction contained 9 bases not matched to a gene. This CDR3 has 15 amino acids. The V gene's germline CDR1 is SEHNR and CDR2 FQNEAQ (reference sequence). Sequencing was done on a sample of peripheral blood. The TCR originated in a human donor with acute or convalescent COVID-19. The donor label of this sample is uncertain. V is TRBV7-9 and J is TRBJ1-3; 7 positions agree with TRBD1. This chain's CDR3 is CASQKQGSTGNTIYF. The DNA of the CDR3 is TGTGCCAGCCAAAAACAGGGGAGCACTGGAAACACCATATATTTT. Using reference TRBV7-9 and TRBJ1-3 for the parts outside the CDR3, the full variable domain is DTGVSQNPRHKITKRGQNVTFRCDPISEHNRLYWYRQTLGQGPEFLTYFQNEAQLEKSRLLSDRFSAERPKGSFSTLEIQRTEQGDSAMYLCASQKQGSTGNTIYFGEGSWLTVV.